The rows below give T cell receptor beta chains drawn from one sample of a study of glioma-infiltrating T cells. TCRdb ran MiXCR on the multiplex PCR reads and lists one entry per CDR3 protein. The sample records 150,000 to 200,000 distinct CDR3 sequences, around 40% being singletons. Input material: glioma tissue, nonneoplastic brain tissue, or PBMCs (not recorded which). These receptors were obtained from a human donor with low-grade glioma or glioblastoma, undergoing nonglioma brain surgery, or in good health (not recorded which). CDR3s include the opening cysteine and the closing phenylalanine or tryptophan. D genes are given only for firm matches. The size entry is marked missing in some rows and otherwise reads once, few, many or a size class.

CDR3 | DNA | D | J | V | size
CASSSTSLTGGPRTQYF | TGTGCCAGCAGCTCCACCTCACTTACGGGAGGCCCTAGGACCCAGTACTTC | TRBD2 | TRBJ2-5 | TRBV3-1 | -
CASSEALVGEAFF | TGTGCCAGCAGTGAAGCGCTCGTGGGGGAAGCTTTCTTT | - | TRBJ1-1 | TRBV2 | many
CASSSQGTNTEAFF | TGTGCCAGCAGTTCACAGGGAACGAACACTGAAGCTTTCTTT | - | TRBJ1-1 | TRBV2 | many
CASKPRDRNSPLHF | TGTGCCAGCAAACCCAGGGACCGTAATTCACCCCTCCACTTT | - | TRBJ1-6 | TRBV19 | many
CSVSGAQENQYF | TGCAGCGTTTCAGGAGCTCAAGAGAACCAGTACTTC | - | TRBJ2-5 | TRBV29-1 | -
CSAPTGRRHEQYF | TGCAGTGCTCCGACAGGCAGACGCCACGAGCAGTACTTC | - | TRBJ2-7 | TRBV20-1 | -
CASSSRETPEGFF | TGTGCCAGCAGCTCCCGGGAAACACCAGAAGGTTTCTTT | - | TRBJ1-1 | TRBV27 | -
CSAQPDRSSYEQYF | TGCAGTGCCCAGCCCGACAGGAGCTCCTACGAGCAGTACTTC | - | TRBJ2-7 | TRBV20-1 | many
CASSQRTGGGGRQPQHF | TGTGCCAGCAGCCAGAGGACAGGGGGCGGAGGGCGACAGCCCCAGCATTTT | TRBD1 | TRBJ1-5 | TRBV3-1 | -
CASSLRTGTSGSRGEQYF | TGCGCCAGCAGCTTACGGACCGGGACTAGCGGGTCCAGAGGAGAGCAGTACTTC | TRBD2 | TRBJ2-7 | TRBV5-1 | -
CASSHGQENQPQHF | TGTGCCAGCAGCCACGGACAGGAGAATCAGCCCCAGCATTTT | TRBD1 | TRBJ1-5 | TRBV3-1 | many
CASTGAVGGPGELFF | TGTGCCAGCACCGGGGCCGTAGGAGGGCCCGGGGAGCTGTTTTTT | - | TRBJ2-2 | TRBV7-2 | few
CASSQACPGLDNEQFF | TGCGCCAGCAGCCAGGCCTGTCCGGGACTAGACAATGAGCAGTTCTTC | TRBD2 | TRBJ2-1 | TRBV4-1 | -
CASSRTSGKVETQYF | TGTGCCAGCAGCCGGACTAGCGGGAAGGTGGAGACCCAGTACTTC | TRBD2 | TRBJ2-5 | TRBV2 | many
CASTTTSGSRETQYF | TGTGCCAGTACTACGACTAGCGGGAGTCGAGAGACCCAGTACTTC | TRBD2 | TRBJ2-5 | TRBV19 | few
CASRTELSSYNEQFF | TGTGCCAGTCGGACGGAACTCAGCTCCTACAATGAGCAGTTCTTC | - | TRBJ2-1 | TRBV2 | -
CASSYSGMGEQYF | TGTGCCAGCAGTTATAGCGGGATGGGGGAGCAGTACTTC | TRBD2 | TRBJ2-7 | TRBV6-2/TRBV6-3 | many
CATSDSTSGSPDTQYF | TGTGCCACCAGTGATTCTACTAGCGGGAGTCCAGATACGCAGTATTTT | TRBD2 | TRBJ2-3 | TRBV24-1 | many
CATAPYSGNQETRYF | TGTGCCACCGCCCCTTATTCAGGGAATCAAGAGACCCGGTACTTC | - | TRBJ2-5 | TRBV10-3 | -
CSATWTENEQFF | TGCAGTGCTACATGGACCGAGAATGAGCAGTTCTTC | - | TRBJ2-1 | TRBV20-1 | -
CASSSAQGATITDTQYF | TGTGCCAGCAGCTCGGCTCAGGGGGCTACTATTACAGATACGCAGTATTTT | TRBD1 | TRBJ2-3 | TRBV7-2 | few
CAISGDRGNNEQFF | TGTGCCATCAGTGGGGACAGGGGGAACAATGAGCAGTTCTTC | TRBD1 | TRBJ2-1 | TRBV10-3 | -
CASSLGGAANEQYF | TGTGCCAGCAGCTTGGGTGGGGCGGCAAACGAGCAGTACTTC | - | TRBJ2-7 | TRBV7-9 | many
CSVDGTSGSTDTKYF | TGCAGCGTTGACGGGACTAGCGGGAGTACAGATACGAAGTATTTT | TRBD2 | TRBJ2-3 | TRBV29-1 | once
CSADRGFNEQFF | TGCAGTGCTGACCGTGGATTCAATGAGCAGTTCTTC | - | TRBJ2-1 | TRBV20-1 | once
CASRPTGGRNTEAFF | TGTGCCAGCAGGCCCACGGGGGGAAGGAACACTGAAGCTTTCTTT | - | TRBJ1-1 | TRBV27 | -